This record looks at one TCR beta chain sequence and its context. The sample originates from a study of blood T cell repertoires in COVID-19. This table comes from immunoSEQ multiplex PCR, and its TCRdb copy is limited to in-frame clones, with some not included. Of roughly 130,000 clones detected, about four fifths appear once; the ten largest clones hold 3.5% to 4%. Looked up from germline, CDR1 is SGHTS and CDR2 is YDEGEE. With 0 bases clipped from V and 1 base from J, the junction kept 4 bases outside the gene matches. This CDR3 spans 16 amino acids. Sequenced sample: PBMCs or T cells enriched from blood (not recorded which). The chain uses TRBV5-8 and TRBJ2-5; 9 bases are shared with TRBD1. The origin of this receptor is a woman aged 25 to 39 who had recovered from COVID-19. CDR3 bases: TGTGCCAGCAGCTTGGAAGGGACAGGGAGCCAAGAGACCCAGTACTTC. This encodes CASSLEGTGSQETQYF.